This T cell receptor (beta chain) was sequenced in a study of graft-versus-host responses after intestinal transplantation. Study as a whole: Multivisceral, liver-intestinal, or isolated intestinal grafts were transplanted into recipients. For about three years after anti-thymocyte globulin induction, all recipients took tacrolimus and steroids.

Sequencing was performed with immunoSEQ multiplex PCR; in TCRdb, only in-frame clones are kept and a portion is missing. This table has 93,000 or so clones, approximately 94% appearing once. The V and J ends lost 5 bases and 2 bases, in that order; junction bases with no gene match: 10. The CDR3 has 16 amino acids. The germline V gene encodes CDR1 GTSNPN and CDR2 SVGIG (reference sequence). Study-wide findings and caveats: Ileal or blood samples showed some GvH clones first, and such clones were also found in recipient marrow. Some patients had graft-donor T cell macrochimerism. In their allografts, the ratios of graft-versus-host to host-versus-graft T cell clones were high.

About this clone itself: Its antigen is currently unknown.

Sequences were derived from unstimulated CD8+ T cells sorted from spleen or lymph node cells, sampled before intestinal transplant. The chain is built from TRBV30 and TRBJ2-2, with 8 bases identical to TRBD1. The receptor was isolated from a human donor who received an intestinal transplant. DNA of the CDR3: TGTGCCTGGGGGACAGGCCCCAGGGTAAACACCGGGGAGCTGTTTTTT. Its protein product is CAWGTGPRVNTGELFF.